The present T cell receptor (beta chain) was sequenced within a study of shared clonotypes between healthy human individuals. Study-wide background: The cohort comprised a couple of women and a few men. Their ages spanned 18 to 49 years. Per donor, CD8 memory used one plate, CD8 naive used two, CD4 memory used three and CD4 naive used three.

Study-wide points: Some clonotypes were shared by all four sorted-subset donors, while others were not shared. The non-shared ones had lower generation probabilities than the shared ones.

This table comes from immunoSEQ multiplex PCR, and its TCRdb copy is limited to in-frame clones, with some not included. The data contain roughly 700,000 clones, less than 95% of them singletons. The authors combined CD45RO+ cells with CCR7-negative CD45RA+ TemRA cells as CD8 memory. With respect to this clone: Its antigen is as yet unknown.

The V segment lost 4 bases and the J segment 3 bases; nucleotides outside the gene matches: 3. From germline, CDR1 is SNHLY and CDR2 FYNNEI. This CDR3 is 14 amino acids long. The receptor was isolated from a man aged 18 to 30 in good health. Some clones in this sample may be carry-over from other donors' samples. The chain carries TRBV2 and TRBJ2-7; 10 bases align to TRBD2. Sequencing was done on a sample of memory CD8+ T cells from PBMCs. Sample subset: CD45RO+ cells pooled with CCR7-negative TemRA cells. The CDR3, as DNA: TGTGCCAGCAGTGTTGGACTAGCGGACTACGAGCAGTACTTC. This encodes CASSVGLADYEQYF.